This T cell receptor (beta chain) was identified in a study of cytomegalovirus exposure and HLA in healthy donors. Whole-study context: Out of about 180 million T cells, an earlier analysis found some 110 million unique TCR beta sequences in total. Study results and limitations: Later, TCR association rates were found to vary by HLA locus, highest for DRB1 and lowest for HLA-C. A previous analysis found most TCR beta V segments productive roughly 87% or roughly 30% of the time.

This clone was seen only a few times. The antigen remains undetermined. Unrecorded immune exposures were likely, despite nominal health at sampling. Trimming removed 6 bases at V and 0 bases at J, with 15 bases between. Germline CDR1 MNHEY, CDR2 SVGAGI. This CDR3 contains 15 residues. Use of 60 Vbeta and 13 Jbeta primers characterized the PCR. Some clones are missing from TCRdb's copy, which holds only in-frame ones; the method was immunoSEQ multiplex PCR. The table lists approximately 140,000 clones, 80% to 85% of them singletons. Source material: PBMCs. The chain links TRBV6-5 to TRBJ2-7; D perhaps matches TRBD1 (6 bases). This TCR was sampled from a male donor in good health and CMV-seropositive. The CDR3: CASSDRPHPSYEQYF. In nucleotides, the CDR3 is TGTGCCAGCAGCGACAGGCCGCACCCCTCCTACGAGCAGTACTTC.